The clone carrying this T cell receptor beta chain was seen repeatedly, ten times or more. Its target is unknown. The ends lost 6 bases at V and 2 bases at J; junction bases unmatched: 11. CDR1 and CDR2 from the germline V gene are DFQATT and SNEGSKA (reference sequence). The CDR3 runs to 15 residues. The record originates from a study of T cells in Graves' hyperthyroidism and ophthalmopathy. Graves' hyperthyroidism is called stable when ophthalmopathy does not progress within 18 months. Patients were excluded because of uncontrolled infection, other autoimmune disease, pregnancy or lactation. This sample holds PBMCs from around 9.9 ml fresh peripheral blood. Overall study findings and caveats: Blood shared most expanded thyroid clonotypes above 0.001.

RNA transcripts provided the source from which TCR beta CDR3 regions were amplified. HTBI primers were used for first-round RT-PCR of the TCR CDR3. MiXCR, run by TCRdb on the multiplex PCR reads, gives a single entry per CDR3 protein. The top ten hold around 9.6% of the sample, which has approximately 740,000 distinct CDR3 sequences, around 15% seen once. The sequence derives from a woman aged 18-29 years with Graves' hyperthyroidism. Input material: blood. V usage is TRBV20-1 and J usage is TRBJ2-7, with 9 bases matching TRBD1. The CDR3 nucleotides are TGCAGTGCGATCTCAGGGACAGGGACGACCTACGAGCAGTACTTC. It is translated as CSAISGTGTTYEQYF.